This passage covers 8 T cell receptor beta chains from one sample sequenced in a study of blood T cell repertoires in COVID-19. Method: immunoSEQ multiplex PCR; TCRdb's copy keeps in-frame clones and lacks some. The repertoire holds 140,000 to 150,000 clones, about 89% seen once, with about 10% in the top ten. The source material was PBMCs or T cells enriched from blood (not recorded which). The receptors here all came from a man aged 55 to 70 who had recovered from COVID-19.

The rearrangement joins TRBV15 to TRBJ2-5, with TRBD2 matching over 12 bases. Germline CDR1 reads LNHNV; CDR2 reads YYDKDF (reference sequence). The CDR3 loop spans 18 amino acids. V lost 0 bases and J lost 2; bases outside the gene matches: 7. CDR3 residues: CATSRDPRTSGIQETQYF. Here the CDR3 DNA reads TGTGCCACCAGCAGAGATCCACGGACTAGCGGGATTCAAGAGACCCAGTACTTC.

The chain is built from TRBV25-1 and TRBJ1-1, with D unclear. Trimming cost V 2 bases and J 4 bases, with 11 bases left between them. The CDR3 is 14 amino acids. Germline values: CDR1 MGHDK, CDR2 SYGVNS. Written as DNA, the CDR3 is TGTGCCAGCAGTGAACATGGGGAGGGCACTGAAGCTTTCTTT. Residues: CASSEHGEGTEAFF.

The chain joins TRBV6-5 to TRBJ2-7, with TRBD2 as a possible D gene (6 bases). Per the germline V gene, CDR1 is MNHEY and CDR2 is SVGAGI. The V gene lost 6 bases and the J gene lost 3 bases, with 18 bases spanning the gap. The CDR3 consists of 15 residues. CDR3 amino acids: CASSAGPPIDYEQYF. In DNA, the CDR3 is TGTGCCAGCAGCGCGGGACCGCCCATTGACTACGAGCAGTACTTC.

A note on this clone: The same CDR3 is also encoded by other DNA sequences in this sample. The V call is TRBV15, the J call TRBJ1-4; tentative D call: TRBD1 (5 bases). Germline V lookup: CDR1 LNHNV, CDR2 YYDKDF (reference sequence). The CDR3 loop spans 14 amino acids. The V and J ends lost 3 bases and 3 bases respectively, with 8 bases between them. This chain's CDR3 is CATSRGQSNEKLFF. CDR3 nucleotides: TGTGCCACCAGCAGGGGGCAATCTAATGAAAAACTGTTTTTT.

In DNA, the CDR3 is TGTGCCAGCTCACCGGACAGGACTCAGCCCCAGCATTTT. Its translation is CASSPDRTQPQHF. The J gene is TRBJ1-5, the V gene TRBV18; 7 bases are shared with TRBD1. The CDR3 spans 13 residues. Germline CDR1 is KGHSH and CDR2 is LQKENI. With V trimmed by 3 bases and J by 6 bases, 2 bases remained unmatched.

This clone was observed a few times. This chain uses TRBV5-4 with TRBJ1-2; 7 nucleotides agree with TRBD1. The ends lost 4 bases at V and 12 bases at J; junction bases unmatched: 6. CDR3 length: 11 amino acids. The germline V gene has CDR1 SGHNT and CDR2 YYREEE (reference sequence). The CDR3 reads CASSADRDHTF. The CDR3 DNA sequence: TGTGCCAGCAGCGCTGACAGGGACCACACCTTC.

V and J are TRBV6-1 and TRBJ1-2; D is perhaps TRBD1 (6 bases). CDR3 length: 16 amino acids. Germline lookup yields CDR1 MNHNS and CDR2 SASEGT. Trimming took off 4 bases at V and 7 bases at J, with 22 bases between the two ends. The chain's CDR3 is CASSGERSLTGGGYTF. The DNA of the CDR3 is TGTGCCAGCAGTGGGGAACGCAGCTTGACAGGTGGTGGCTACACCTTC.

The rearrangement joins TRBV29-1 to TRBJ2-7; D is unresolved. CDR3 size: 13 residues. V was trimmed by 6 bases and J by 6 bases, leaving 18 bases between them. Germline values: CDR1 SQVTM, CDR2 ANQGSEA. In DNA form, the CDR3 reads TGCAGCGTGCGGCCAAGTGGAAGTCGCGAGCAGTACTTC. This encodes CSVRPSGSREQYF.